This T cell receptor beta chain came from a study of blood T cell repertoires in COVID-19. Study overall: From T cells, B-cell-depleted T cells, or PBMCs came the material, which was cDNA or gDNA.

The count of this clone is one. The method was immunoSEQ multiplex PCR; TCRdb's version includes in-frame clones alone and lacks a portion of them. Counted here are some 130,000 clones, roughly 90% occurring once; the ten biggest clones make up 2% to 2.5%. The germline V gene has CDR1 MNHEY and CDR2 SVGAGI. Trimming removed 6 bases from V and 8 bases from J, with 14 bases in between. The CDR3 sequence is 13 residues long. Sequencing was performed on peripheral blood. The TCR comes from a man aged 70-80 years with active COVID-19. The chain joins TRBV6-5 to TRBJ1-5; a possible D gene is TRBD1 (5 bases). CDR3 DNA sequence: TGTGCCAGCAGCAGATCTAGGGGTAAGCCCCAGCATTTT. This codes for CASSRSRGKPQHF.